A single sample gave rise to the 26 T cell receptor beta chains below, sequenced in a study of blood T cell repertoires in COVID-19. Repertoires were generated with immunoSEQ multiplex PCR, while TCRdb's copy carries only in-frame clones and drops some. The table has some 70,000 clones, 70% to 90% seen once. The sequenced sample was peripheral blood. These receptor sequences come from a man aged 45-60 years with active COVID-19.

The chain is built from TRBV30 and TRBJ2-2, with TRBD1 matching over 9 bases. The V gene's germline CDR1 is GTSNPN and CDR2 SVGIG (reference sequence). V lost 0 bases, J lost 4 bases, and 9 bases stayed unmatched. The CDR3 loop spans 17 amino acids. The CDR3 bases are TGTGCCTGGAGTGTCCATCTCACAGGGGGCCCCACCGGGGAGCTGTTTTTT. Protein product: CAWSVHLTGGPTGELFF.

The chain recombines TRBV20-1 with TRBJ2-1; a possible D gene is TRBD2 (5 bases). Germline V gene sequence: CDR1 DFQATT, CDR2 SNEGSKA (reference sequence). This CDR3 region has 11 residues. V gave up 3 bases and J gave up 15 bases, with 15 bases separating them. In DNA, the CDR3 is TGCAGTGCTAGGGAGACTATCGGGCTGTTCTTC. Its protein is CSARETIGLFF.

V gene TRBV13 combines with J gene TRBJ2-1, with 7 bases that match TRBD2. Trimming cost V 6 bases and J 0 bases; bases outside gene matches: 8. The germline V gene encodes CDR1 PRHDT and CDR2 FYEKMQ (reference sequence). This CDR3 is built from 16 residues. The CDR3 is CASSSSGGGSYNEQFF. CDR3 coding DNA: TGTGCCAGCAGTTCCTCGGGAGGTGGCTCCTACAATGAGCAGTTCTTC.

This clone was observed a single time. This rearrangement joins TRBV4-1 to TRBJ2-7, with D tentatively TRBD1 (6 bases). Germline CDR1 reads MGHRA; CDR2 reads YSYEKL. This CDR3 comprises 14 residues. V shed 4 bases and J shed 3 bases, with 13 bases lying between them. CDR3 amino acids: CASSLSRTVYEQYF. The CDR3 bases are TGCGCCAGCAGCCTCTCTAGGACAGTCTACGAGCAGTACTTC.

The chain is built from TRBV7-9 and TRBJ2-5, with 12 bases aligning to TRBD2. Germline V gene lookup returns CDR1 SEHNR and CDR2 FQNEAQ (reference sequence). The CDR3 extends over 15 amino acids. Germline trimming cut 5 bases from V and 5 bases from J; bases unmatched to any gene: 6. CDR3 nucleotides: TGTGCCAGCAGCCGCGGGACTAGCGGGCTGGAGACCCAGTACTTC. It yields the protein CASSRGTSGLETQYF.

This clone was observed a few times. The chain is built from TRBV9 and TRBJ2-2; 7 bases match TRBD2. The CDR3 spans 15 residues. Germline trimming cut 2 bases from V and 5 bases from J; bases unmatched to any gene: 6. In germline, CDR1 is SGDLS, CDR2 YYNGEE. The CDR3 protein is CASSVLGRETGELFF. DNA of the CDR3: TGTGCCAGCAGCGTCCTCGGGCGGGAGACCGGGGAGCTGTTTTTT.

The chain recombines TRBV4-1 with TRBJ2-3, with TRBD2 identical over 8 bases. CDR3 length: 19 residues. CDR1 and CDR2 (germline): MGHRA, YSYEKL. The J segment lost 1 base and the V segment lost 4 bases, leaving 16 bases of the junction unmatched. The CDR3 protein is CASSRGLAQLPRGTDTQYF. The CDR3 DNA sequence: TGCGCCAGCAGCCGAGGACTAGCCCAACTTCCGCGAGGCACAGATACGCAGTATTTT.

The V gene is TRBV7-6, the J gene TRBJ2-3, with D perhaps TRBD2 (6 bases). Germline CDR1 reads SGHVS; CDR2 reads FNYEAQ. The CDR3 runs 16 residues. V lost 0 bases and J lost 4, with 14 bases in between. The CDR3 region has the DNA TGTGCCAGCAGCTTAGCTGGCGGGGTTGGATCAGATACGCAGTATTTT. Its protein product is CASSLAGGVGSDTQYF.

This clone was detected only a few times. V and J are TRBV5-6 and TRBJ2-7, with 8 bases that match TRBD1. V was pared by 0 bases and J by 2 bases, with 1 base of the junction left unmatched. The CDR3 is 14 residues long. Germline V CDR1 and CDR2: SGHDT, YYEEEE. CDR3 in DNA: TGTGCCAGCAGCTTGGTGGGACAGGCCTACGAGCAGTACTTC. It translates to CASSLVGQAYEQYF.

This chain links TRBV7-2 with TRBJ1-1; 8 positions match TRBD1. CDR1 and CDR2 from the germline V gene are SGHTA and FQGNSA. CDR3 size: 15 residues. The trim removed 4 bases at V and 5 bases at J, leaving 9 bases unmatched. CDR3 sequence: CASSYQGALGTEAFF. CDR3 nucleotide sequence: TGTGCCAGCAGCTACCAGGGGGCGCTGGGAACTGAAGCTTTCTTT.

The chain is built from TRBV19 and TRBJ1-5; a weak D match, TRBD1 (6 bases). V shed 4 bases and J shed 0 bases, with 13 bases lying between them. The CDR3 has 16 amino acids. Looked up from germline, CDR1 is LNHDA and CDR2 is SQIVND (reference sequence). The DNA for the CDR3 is TGTGCCAGTAGTACCTTGGACAGCTATAGCAATCAGCCCCAGCATTTT. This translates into CASSTLDSYSNQPQHF.

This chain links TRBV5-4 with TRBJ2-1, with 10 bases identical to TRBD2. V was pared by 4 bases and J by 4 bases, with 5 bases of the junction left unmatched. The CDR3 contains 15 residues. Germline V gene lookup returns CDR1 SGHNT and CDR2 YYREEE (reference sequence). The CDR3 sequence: CASSLGLAAYNEQFF. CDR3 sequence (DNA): TGTGCCAGCAGCCTAGGACTAGCGGCTTACAATGAGCAGTTCTTC.

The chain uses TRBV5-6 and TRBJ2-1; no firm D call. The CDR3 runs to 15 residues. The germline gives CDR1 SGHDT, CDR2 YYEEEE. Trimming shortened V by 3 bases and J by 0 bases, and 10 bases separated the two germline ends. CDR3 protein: CASSSLFRSYNEQFF. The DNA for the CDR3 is TGTGCCAGCAGCTCCTTATTTCGCTCCTACAATGAGCAGTTCTTC.

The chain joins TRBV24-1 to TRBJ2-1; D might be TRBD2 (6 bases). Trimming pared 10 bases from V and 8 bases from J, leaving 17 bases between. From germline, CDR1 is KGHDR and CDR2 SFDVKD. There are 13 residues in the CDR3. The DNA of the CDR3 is TGTGCCACGGGGGACTCCCATTCTCATGAGCAGTTCTTC. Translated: CATGDSHSHEQFF.

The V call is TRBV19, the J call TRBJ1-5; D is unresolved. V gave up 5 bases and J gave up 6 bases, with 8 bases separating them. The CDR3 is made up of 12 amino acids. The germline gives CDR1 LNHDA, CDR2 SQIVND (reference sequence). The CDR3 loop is CASSLGSQPQHF. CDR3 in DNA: TGTGCCAGTAGTCTTGGCAGTCAGCCCCAGCATTTT.

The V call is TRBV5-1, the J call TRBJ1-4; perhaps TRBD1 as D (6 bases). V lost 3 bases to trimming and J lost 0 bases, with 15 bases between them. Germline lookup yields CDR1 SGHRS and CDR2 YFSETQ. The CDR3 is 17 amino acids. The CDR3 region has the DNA TGCGCCAGCAGCTCGGCAGGACAGCCTGCAACTAATGAAAAACTGTTTTTT. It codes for CASSSAGQPATNEKLFF.

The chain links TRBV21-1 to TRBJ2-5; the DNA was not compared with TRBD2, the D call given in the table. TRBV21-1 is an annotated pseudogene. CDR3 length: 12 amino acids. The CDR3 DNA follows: TGTGCCAGCATCCCACGGCGGAGGGCCCAGTACTTC. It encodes CASIPRRRAQYF.

CDR3 region: CASSLSGQGNQPQHF. The CDR3 bases are TGTGCCAGCAGCTTATCGGGACAGGGGAATCAGCCCCAGCATTTT. The chain couples TRBV7-8 to TRBJ1-5, with 10 bases identical to TRBD1. The CDR3 covers 15 residues. Unmatched junction bases numbered 2, after V lost 2 bases and J lost 4 bases. Germline V gene data show CDR1 as SGHVS and CDR2 as FQNEAQ. The entire variable domain, with the rest obtained from reference TRBV7-8 and TRBJ1-5, is as follows: GAGVSQSPRYKVAKRGQDVALRCDPISGHVSLFWYQQALGQGPEFLTYFQNEAQLDKSGLPSDRFFAERPEGSVSTLKIQRTQQEDSAVYLCASSLSGQGNQPQHFGDGTRLSIL.

The CDR3 nucleotides read TGTGCCAGGTTCAGCGGGGGGCACACTAGCACAGATACGCAGTATTTT. Translation gives CARFSGGHTSTDTQYF. The chain combines TRBV4-2 with TRBJ2-3; 9 positions agree with TRBD2. V lost 9 bases and J lost 0; bases outside the gene matches: 10. Germline values: CDR1 LGHNA, CDR2 YNFKEQ. This CDR3 is 16 amino acids long.

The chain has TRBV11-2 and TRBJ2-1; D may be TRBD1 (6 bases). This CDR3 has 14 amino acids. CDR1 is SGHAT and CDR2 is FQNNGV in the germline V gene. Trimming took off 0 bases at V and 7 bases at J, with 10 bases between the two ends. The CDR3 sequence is CASSLDMQGNEQFF. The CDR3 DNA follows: TGTGCCAGCAGCTTAGATATGCAGGGGAATGAGCAGTTCTTC.

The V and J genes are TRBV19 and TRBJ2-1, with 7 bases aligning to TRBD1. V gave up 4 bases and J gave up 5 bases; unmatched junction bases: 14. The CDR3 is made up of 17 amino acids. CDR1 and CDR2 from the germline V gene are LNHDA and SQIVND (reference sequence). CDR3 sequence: CASSNNADRVKDNEQFF. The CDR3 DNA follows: TGTGCCAGTAGTAACAACGCAGACAGGGTGAAAGACAATGAGCAGTTCTTC.

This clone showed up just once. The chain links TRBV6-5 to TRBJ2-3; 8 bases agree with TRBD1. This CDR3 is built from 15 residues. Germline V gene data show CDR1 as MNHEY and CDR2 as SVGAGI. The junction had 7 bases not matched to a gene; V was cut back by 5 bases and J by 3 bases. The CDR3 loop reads CASSSPWTGTDTQYF. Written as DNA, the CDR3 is TGTGCCAGCAGTAGTCCCTGGACAGGGACAGATACGCAGTATTTT.

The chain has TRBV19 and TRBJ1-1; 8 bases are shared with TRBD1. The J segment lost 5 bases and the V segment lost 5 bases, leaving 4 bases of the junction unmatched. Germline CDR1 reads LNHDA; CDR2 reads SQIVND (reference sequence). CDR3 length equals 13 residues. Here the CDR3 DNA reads TGTGCCAGTAGTTCCCGACAGGGGACTGAAGCTTTCTTT. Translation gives CASSSRQGTEAFF.

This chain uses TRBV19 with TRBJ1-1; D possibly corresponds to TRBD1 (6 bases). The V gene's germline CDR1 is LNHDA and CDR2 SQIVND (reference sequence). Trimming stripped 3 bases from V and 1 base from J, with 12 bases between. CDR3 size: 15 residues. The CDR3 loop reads CASSILSQGNTEAFF. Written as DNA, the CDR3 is TGTGCCAGTAGTATCCTCTCACAGGGGAACACTGAAGCTTTCTTT.

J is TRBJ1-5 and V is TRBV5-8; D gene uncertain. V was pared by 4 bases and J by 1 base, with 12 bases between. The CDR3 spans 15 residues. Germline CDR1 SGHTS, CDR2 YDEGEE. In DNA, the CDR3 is TGTGCCAGCAGCGCCAGAATTCAGAGCAATCAGCCCCAGCATTTT. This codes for CASSARIQSNQPQHF.

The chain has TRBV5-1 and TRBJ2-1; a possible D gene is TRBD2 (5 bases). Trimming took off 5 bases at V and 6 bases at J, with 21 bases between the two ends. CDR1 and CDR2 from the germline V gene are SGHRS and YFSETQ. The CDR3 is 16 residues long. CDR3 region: CASRSDGIPPSNEQFF. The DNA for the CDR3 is TGCGCCAGCAGAAGTGACGGGATTCCGCCCTCCAATGAGCAGTTCTTC.